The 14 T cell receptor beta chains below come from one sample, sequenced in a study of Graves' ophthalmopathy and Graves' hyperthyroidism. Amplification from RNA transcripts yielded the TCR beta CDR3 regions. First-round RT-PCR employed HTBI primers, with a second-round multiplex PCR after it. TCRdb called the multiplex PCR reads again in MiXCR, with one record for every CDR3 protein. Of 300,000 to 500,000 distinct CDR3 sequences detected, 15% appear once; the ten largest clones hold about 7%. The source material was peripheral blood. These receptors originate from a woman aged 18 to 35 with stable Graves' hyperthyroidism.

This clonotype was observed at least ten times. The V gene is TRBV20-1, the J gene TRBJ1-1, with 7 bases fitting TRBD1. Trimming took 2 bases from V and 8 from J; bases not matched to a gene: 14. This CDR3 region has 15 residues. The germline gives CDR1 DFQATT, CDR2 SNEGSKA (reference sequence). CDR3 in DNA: TGCAGTGCTAGACCCTACAGGGGAAGTTCCTCCGAAGCTTTCTTT. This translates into CSARPYRGSSSEAFF.

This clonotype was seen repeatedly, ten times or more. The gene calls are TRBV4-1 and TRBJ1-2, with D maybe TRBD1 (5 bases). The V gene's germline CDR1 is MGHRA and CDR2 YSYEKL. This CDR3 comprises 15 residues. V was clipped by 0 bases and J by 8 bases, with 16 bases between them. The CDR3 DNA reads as TGCGCCAGCAGCCAAGAGGGAGGGACCCCCTGGGGCTACACCTTC. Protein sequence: CASSQEGGTPWGYTF.

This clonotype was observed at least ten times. CDR3 region: CASSAPTGGKNEAFF. The CDR3, as DNA: TGTGCCAGCAGCGCCCCTACAGGGGGCAAAAATGAAGCTTTCTTT. This chain joins TRBV7-9 and TRBJ1-1, with 9 bases fitting TRBD1. CDR3 size: 15 residues. The V gene's germline CDR1 is SEHNR and CDR2 FQNEAQ (reference sequence). Trimming removed 5 bases from V and 7 bases from J; junction bases left unmatched: 11.

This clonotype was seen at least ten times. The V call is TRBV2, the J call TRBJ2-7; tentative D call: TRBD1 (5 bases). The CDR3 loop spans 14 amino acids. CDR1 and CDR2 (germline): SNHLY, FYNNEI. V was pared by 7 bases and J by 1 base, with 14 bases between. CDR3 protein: CASNPGMVSYEQYF. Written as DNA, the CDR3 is TGTGCCAGCAATCCAGGGATGGTTTCCTACGAGCAGTACTTC.

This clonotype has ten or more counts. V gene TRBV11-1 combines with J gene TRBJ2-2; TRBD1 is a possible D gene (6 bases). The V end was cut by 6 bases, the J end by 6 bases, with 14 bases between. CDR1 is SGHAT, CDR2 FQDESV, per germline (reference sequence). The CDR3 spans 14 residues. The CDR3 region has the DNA TGTGCCAGCAGTTTGGGGGCGAAGGCCGGGGAGCTGTTTTTT. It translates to CASSLGAKAGELFF. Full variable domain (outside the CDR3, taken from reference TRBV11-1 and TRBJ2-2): EAEVAQSPRYKITEKSQAVAFWCDPISGHATLYWYRQILGQGPELLVQFQDESVVDDSQLPKDRFSAERLKGVDSTLKIQPAELGDSAMYLCASSLGAKAGELFFGEGSRLTVL.

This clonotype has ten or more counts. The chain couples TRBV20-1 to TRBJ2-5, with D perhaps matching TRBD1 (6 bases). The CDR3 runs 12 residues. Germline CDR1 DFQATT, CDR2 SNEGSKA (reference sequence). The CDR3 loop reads CSILGAGETQYF. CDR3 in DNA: TGCAGCATCCTGGGGGCCGGGGAGACCCAGTACTTC.

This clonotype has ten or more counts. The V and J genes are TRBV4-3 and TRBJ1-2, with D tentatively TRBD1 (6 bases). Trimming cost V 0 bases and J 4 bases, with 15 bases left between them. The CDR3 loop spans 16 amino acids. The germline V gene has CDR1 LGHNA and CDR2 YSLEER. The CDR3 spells CASSQDRPGALYGYTF. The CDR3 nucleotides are TGCGCCAGCAGCCAAGATCGCCCGGGGGCCCTCTATGGCTACACCTTC.

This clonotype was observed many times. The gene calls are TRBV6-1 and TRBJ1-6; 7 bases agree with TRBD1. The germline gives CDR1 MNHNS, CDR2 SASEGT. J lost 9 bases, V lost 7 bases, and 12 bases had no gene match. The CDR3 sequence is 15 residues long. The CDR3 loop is CASKPTGRAVSPLHF. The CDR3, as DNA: TGTGCCAGCAAACCGACAGGGCGGGCAGTTTCACCCCTCCACTTT.

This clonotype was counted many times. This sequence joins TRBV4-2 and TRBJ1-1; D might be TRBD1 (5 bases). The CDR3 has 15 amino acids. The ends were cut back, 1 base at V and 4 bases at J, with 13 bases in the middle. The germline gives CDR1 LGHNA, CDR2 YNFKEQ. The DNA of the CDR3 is TGTGCCAGCAGCCAAGGGGACCAACAGGCCACTGAAGCTTTCTTT. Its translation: CASSQGDQQATEAFF.

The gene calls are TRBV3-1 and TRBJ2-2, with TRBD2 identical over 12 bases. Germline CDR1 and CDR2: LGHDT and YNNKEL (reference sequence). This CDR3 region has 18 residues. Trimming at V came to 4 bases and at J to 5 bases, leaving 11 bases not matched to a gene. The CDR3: CASSRHPPGTSGTGELFF. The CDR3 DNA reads TGTGCCAGCAGCCGCCATCCCCCAGGGACTAGCGGGACCGGGGAGCTGTTTTTT.

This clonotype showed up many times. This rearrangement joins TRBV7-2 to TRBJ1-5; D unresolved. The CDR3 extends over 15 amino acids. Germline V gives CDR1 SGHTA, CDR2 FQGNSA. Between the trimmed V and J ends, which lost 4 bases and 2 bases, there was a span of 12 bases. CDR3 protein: CASSSQWTGNQPQHF. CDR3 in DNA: TGTGCCAGCAGCTCCCAATGGACGGGCAATCAGCCCCAGCATTTT.

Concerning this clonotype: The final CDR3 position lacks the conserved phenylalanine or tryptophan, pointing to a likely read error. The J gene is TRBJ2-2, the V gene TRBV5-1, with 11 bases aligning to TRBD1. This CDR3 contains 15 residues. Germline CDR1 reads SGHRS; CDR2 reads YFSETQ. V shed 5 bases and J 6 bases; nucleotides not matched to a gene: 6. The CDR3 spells CASSPGQGASGELFL. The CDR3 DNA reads TGCGCCAGCAGTCCCGGACAGGGGGCTTCCGGGGAGCTGTTTTTG.

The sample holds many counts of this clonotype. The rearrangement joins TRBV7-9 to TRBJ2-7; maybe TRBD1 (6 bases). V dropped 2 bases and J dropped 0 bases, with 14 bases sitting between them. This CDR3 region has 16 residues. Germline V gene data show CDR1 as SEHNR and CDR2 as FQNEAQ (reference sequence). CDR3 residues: CASSLQGLSSSYEQYF. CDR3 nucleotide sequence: TGTGCCAGCAGCTTACAGGGGTTAAGCAGCTCCTACGAGCAGTACTTC.

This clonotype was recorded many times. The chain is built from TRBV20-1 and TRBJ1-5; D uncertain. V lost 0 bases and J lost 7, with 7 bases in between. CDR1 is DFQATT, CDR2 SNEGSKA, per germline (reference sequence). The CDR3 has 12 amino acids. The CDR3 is CSARDMGQPQHF. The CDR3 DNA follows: TGCAGTGCTAGAGATATGGGACAGCCCCAGCATTTT.